This TCR beta chain is drawn from a study of cytotoxic CD8 clonotypes in ibrutinib-treated CLL. The length of the CDR3 is 12 residues. The V gene's germline CDR1 is SGHTA and CDR2 FQGNSA. The V and J ends lost 3 bases and 5 bases respectively, with 5 bases between them. Data came from immunoSEQ multiplex PCR; TCRdb stores just in-frame clones and leaves some out. The sample has about 140,000 clones, 75% to 95% seen once. The rearrangement uses TRBV7-2 and TRBJ2-1; no reliable D call. The receptor was derived from a human donor with chronic lymphocytic leukemia. The sequences come from PBMCs, collected after 12 months of ibrutinib treatment. As DNA, the CDR3 is TGTGCCAGCAGCTTTCTGCACAATGAGCAGTTCTTC. Protein sequence: CASSFLHNEQFF.